The rows below give T cell receptor beta chains drawn from one sample of a study of human T cells and chemical hapten exposure. TCRdb redid the calling of the RACE reads with MiXCR, one entry per CDR3 protein. The sample gives over 300,000 distinct CDR3 sequences, roughly 5.3% of which show up once; just over 2.5% is in the top ten. Here the sequenced sample was whole blood, taken in connection with sensitization to the hapten diphenylcyclopropenone (DPC). Every receptor here comes from a woman between 45 and 60 years old with alopecia areata. Some clones in this sample may be carry-over from other donors' samples. CDR3s include the opening cysteine and the closing phenylalanine or tryptophan. A D gene is named only where the DNA matches it firmly. Size tells how often a clone was seen (once, few, many) or the class of an expanded clone, and some rows leave it out.

many,TRBV10-3,TRBJ1-2,TRBD1,CAISATGTGEYYGYTF,TGTGCCATCAGTGCTACCGGGACAGGGGAATACTATGGCTACACCTTC
many,TRBV6-1,TRBJ2-3,.,CASSEANAGSDTQYF,TGTGCCAGCAGTGAAGCAAACGCAGGCTCAGATACGCAGTATTTT
many,TRBV6-2/TRBV6-3,TRBJ2-3,.,CASTFGVSTDTQYF,TGTGCCAGCACCTTCGGAGTCTCCACAGATACGCAGTATTTT
many,TRBV5-1,TRBJ1-6,.,CASSRDGSPLHF,TGCGCCAGCAGCCGGGACGGATCACCCCTCCACTTT
.,TRBV20-1,TRBJ2-3,.,CSTRETVDTQYF,TGCAGTACTAGAGAGACCGTAGATACGCAGTATTTT
many,TRBV13,TRBJ1-1,.,CASSLGRVNTEAFF,TGTGCCAGCAGCTTAGGCAGGGTGAACACTGAAGCTTTCTTT
.,TRBV19,TRBJ1-5,TRBD1,CASRRTGVNQPQHF,TGTGCCAGTAGGCGGACAGGAGTCAATCAGCCCCAGCATTTT
.,TRBV10-3,TRBJ2-6,.,CAISEDSGANVLTF,TGTGCCATCAGTGAGGACTCTGGGGCCAACGTCCTGACTTTC
few,TRBV2,TRBJ1-4,.,CASSLFLEPPNEKLFF,TGTGCCAGCAGTCTATTTCTGGAGCCCCCGAATGAAAAACTGTTTTTT
few,TRBV4-1,TRBJ1-1,.,CASSQENRERGAFF,TGCGCCAGCAGCCAAGAGAATCGCGAGCGGGGAGCTTTCTTT
many,TRBV11-2,TRBJ2-3,.,CASSRGLSAGYF,TGTGCCAGCAGCCGCGGACTCTCGGCGGGGTATTTT
many,TRBV12-5,TRBJ1-1,TRBD1,CASGLPGQGLNTEAFF,TGTGCTAGTGGTTTGCCGGGACAGGGGTTGAACACTGAAGCTTTCTTT
few,TRBV12-3/TRBV12-4,TRBJ2-5,TRBD1,CASSFKGASQETQYF,TGTGCCAGCAGTTTCAAGGGGGCTAGCCAAGAGACCCAGTACTTC
many,TRBV5-1,TRBJ1-5,.,CASSLSVNQPQHF,TGCGCCAGCAGCTTGTCCGTAAATCAGCCCCAGCATTTT
many,TRBV12-3/TRBV12-4,TRBJ2-3,TRBD2,CASSSGLAGARNTQYF,TGTGCCAGCAGTTCCGGACTAGCGGGGGCGCGGAATACGCAGTATTTT
many,TRBV12-3/TRBV12-4,TRBJ2-1,TRBD1,CASRGGQGFNDEQFF,TGTGCCAGCAGGGGGGGACAGGGCTTTAACGATGAGCAGTTCTTC
many,TRBV29-1,TRBJ1-3,TRBD1,CSVAGQGKSGNTIYF,TGCAGCGTCGCCGGACAGGGAAAGTCTGGAAACACCATATATTTT
few,TRBV7-2,TRBJ2-1,.,CASSSPVDNEQFF,TGTGCCAGCAGCTCCCCGGTGGACAATGAGCAGTTCTTC
many,TRBV29-1,TRBJ2-1,TRBD2,CSAGLAGGNEQFF,TGCAGCGCCGGACTAGCGGGAGGTAATGAGCAGTTCTTC
many,TRBV10-3,TRBJ2-3,TRBD2,CAITGAGGPPDTQYF,TGTGCCATCACAGGCGCGGGGGGACCTCCAGATACGCAGTATTTT
many,TRBV14,TRBJ2-7,TRBD1,CASSHRQGAFVEQYF,TGTGCCAGCAGCCACAGACAGGGGGCGTTTGTCGAGCAGTACTTC
few,TRBV20-1,TRBJ2-7,TRBD2,CSAPEREGRGEQYF,TGCAGTGCCCCCGAGCGGGAGGGCCGTGGCGAGCAGTACTTC
many,TRBV5-4,TRBJ2-1,TRBD1,CASSPGGRPNEQFF,TGTGCCAGCAGCCCAGGGGGCAGGCCCAATGAGCAGTTCTTC
.,TRBV29-1,TRBJ2-1,.,CSVLLGLSYNEQFF,TGCAGCGTCCTACTGGGACTCAGCTACAATGAGCAGTTCTTC
many,TRBV6-5,TRBJ2-7,TRBD1,CASREGTGGYEQYF,TGTGCCAGCAGGGAAGGGACAGGGGGATACGAGCAGTACTTC
many,TRBV7-2,TRBJ1-5,.,CASSSSLNQPQHF,TGTGCCAGCAGCTCGTCTCTGAATCAGCCCCAGCATTTT
few,TRBV12-3/TRBV12-4,TRBJ1-4,.,CASSLSPAGTNEKLFF,TGTGCCAGCAGTTTAAGCCCGGCGGGCACTAATGAAAAACTGTTTTTT
many,TRBV13,TRBJ2-3,.,CASSLAAADTQYF,TGTGCCAGCAGCTTAGCAGCCGCAGATACGCAGTATTTT
few,TRBV6-2/TRBV6-3,TRBJ2-7,.,CASSYGGREQYF,TGTGCCAGCAGTTACGGGGGACGCGAGCAGTACTTC
few,TRBV24-1,TRBJ2-5,TRBD1,CATSDPPGQGETQYF,TGTGCCACCAGTGATCCCCCCGGACAGGGAGAGACCCAGTACTTC
few,TRBV7-2,TRBJ2-1,TRBD2,CASSQVLAGGFSYNEQFF,TGTGCCAGCAGTCAAGTACTGGCGGGGGGTTTTTCCTACAATGAGCAGTTCTTC
.,TRBV20-1,TRBJ2-3,.,CSARVGAPDTQYF,TGCAGTGCCAGGGTGGGGGCTCCAGATACGCAGTATTTT
few,TRBV14,TRBJ2-3,.,CASSPRTAGTQYF,TGTGCCAGCAGCCCCAGGACAGCTGGTACGCAGTATTTT
few,TRBV6-5,TRBJ2-7,TRBD1,CASSYQGQVPYEQYF,TGTGCCAGCAGTTACCAGGGACAGGTTCCCTACGAGCAGTACTTC
many,TRBV5-1,TRBJ2-1,.,CASSLDGLTEQFF,TGCGCCAGCAGCTTGGATGGGCTTACCGAGCAGTTCTTC
many,TRBV7-2,TRBJ2-3,.,CASSLKLHPTDTQYF,TGTGCCAGCAGCTTAAAACTTCACCCCACAGATACGCAGTATTTT
.,TRBV20-1,TRBJ1-1,.,CSAAKLETSNTEAFF,TGCAGTGCTGCGAAACTGGAGACTTCGAACACTGAAGCTTTCTTT
few,TRBV27,TRBJ2-7,TRBD1,CASSQPGQGDEQYF,TGTGCCAGCAGCCAACCGGGACAGGGGGACGAGCAGTACTTC
few,TRBV6-2/TRBV6-3,TRBJ2-7,.,CASSRGGLKTYEQYF,TGTGCCAGTTCAAGGGGGGGCTTGAAAACCTACGAGCAGTACTTC
many,TRBV12-3/TRBV12-4,TRBJ1-2,TRBD1,CASSLVPGGNGYTF,TGTGCCAGCAGTTTAGTCCCAGGGGGCAATGGCTACACCTTC
many,TRBV7-6,TRBJ1-5,.,CASSPSPEQPQHF,TGTGCCAGCAGCCCGAGTCCCGAACAGCCCCAGCATTTT
many,TRBV29-1,TRBJ1-5,TRBD1,CSGAGTGGNQPQHF,TGCAGCGGAGCCGGGACAGGGGGCAATCAGCCCCAGCATTTT
few,TRBV6-2/TRBV6-3,TRBJ2-1,.,CASEDLRIQGDEQFF,TGTGCCAGCGAGGATCTACGAATACAGGGAGATGAGCAGTTCTTC
.,TRBV12-3/TRBV12-4,TRBJ1-2,.,CASPDSNYGYAF,TGTGCCAGCCCGGATTCTAACTATGGCTACGCCTTC